This TCR beta chain derives from a study of beta chain features in type 1 diabetes. Across the whole study: The study found patients and healthy donors alike in age, gender and cell yields. Study results and caveats: In every one of the four CD4+ subsets, TCRB CDR3s were moderately but significantly shorter in Type 1 diabetes patients. PCR might favor shorter templates, equally in patients and controls.

Without exception, sorted populations had purity beyond 98%. Note on this clone: What it recognizes is unknown.

This CDR3 is 15 amino acids long. V gave up 1 base and J gave up 4 bases, with 10 bases separating them. CDR1 is SGHTA, CDR2 FQGNSA, per germline. cDNA synthesis used the whole RNA isolate, giving expressed TCRB sequences. The method was immunoSEQ multiplex PCR; TCRdb's version includes in-frame clones alone and lacks a portion of them. The data hold almost 350,000 clones, with 8% observed a single time. The sequence was obtained from a woman aged 18-29 years in good health. J is TRBJ1-4 and V is TRBV7-2; the D gene is possibly TRBD1 (5 bases). The sequencing input was central memory CD4+ T cells from blood. The CDR3 reads CASSLGQTNNEKLFF. CDR3 in DNA: TGTGCCAGCAGCTTAGGACAGACTAATAATGAAAAACTGTTTTTT.